The source of this TCR beta chain is a study of T cells after somatic rescue of genetic block. Some clones are missing from TCRdb's copy, which holds only in-frame ones; the method was immunoSEQ multiplex PCR. The repertoire holds approximately 110,000 clones, with around nine tenths as singletons. The germline V gene encodes CDR1 MNHNY and CDR2 SVGAGI (reference sequence). The CDR3 runs 13 residues. V was clipped by 4 bases and J by 1 base, with 8 bases between them. The source of this sequence is a woman aged 18-30 years. The chain combines TRBV6-6 with TRBJ2-7; D unresolved. The sequencing input was peripheral blood mononuclear cells (PBMCs). The CDR3 nucleotides are TGTGCCAGCAGTTCGGGCCCTTCCTACGAGCAGTACTTC. The encoded protein is CASSSGPSYEQYF.